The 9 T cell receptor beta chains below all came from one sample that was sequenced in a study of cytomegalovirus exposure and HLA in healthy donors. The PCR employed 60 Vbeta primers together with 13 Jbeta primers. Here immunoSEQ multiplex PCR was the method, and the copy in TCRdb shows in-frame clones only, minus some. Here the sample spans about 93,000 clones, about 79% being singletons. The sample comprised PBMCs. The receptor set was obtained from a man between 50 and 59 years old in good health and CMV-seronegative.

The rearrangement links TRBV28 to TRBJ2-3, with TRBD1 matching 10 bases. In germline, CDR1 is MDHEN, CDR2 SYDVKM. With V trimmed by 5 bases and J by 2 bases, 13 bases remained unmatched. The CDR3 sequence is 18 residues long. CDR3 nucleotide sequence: TGTGCCAGCAGTCGTCCCGGGACAGGGGATCCGTTCACAGATACGCAGTATTTT. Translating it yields CASSRPGTGDPFTDTQYF.

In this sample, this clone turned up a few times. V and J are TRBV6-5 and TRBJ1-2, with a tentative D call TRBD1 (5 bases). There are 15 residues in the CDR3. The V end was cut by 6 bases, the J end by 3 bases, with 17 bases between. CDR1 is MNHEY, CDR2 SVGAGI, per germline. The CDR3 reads CASRKPGLGDYGYTF. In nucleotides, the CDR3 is TGTGCCAGCAGGAAGCCCGGACTAGGGGACTATGGCTACACCTTC.

CDR3 in DNA: TGTGCCAGCAGCTTAGGCCACAGAACAAAAAAGAGCTCCTACAATGAGCAGTTCTTC. As protein: CASSLGHRTKKSSYNEQFF. V gene TRBV7-9 combines with J gene TRBJ2-1, with D uncertain. V shed 1 base and J shed 0 bases, with 19 bases lying between them. The CDR3 spans 19 residues. Germline V gene sequence: CDR1 SEHNR, CDR2 FQNEAQ (reference sequence).

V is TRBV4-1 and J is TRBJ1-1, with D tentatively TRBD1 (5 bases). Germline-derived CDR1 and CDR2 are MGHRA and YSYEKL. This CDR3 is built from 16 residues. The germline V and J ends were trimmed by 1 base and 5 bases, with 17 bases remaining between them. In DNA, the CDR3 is TGCGCCAGCAGCCAAGGAGAGTGGGCAGGGAATACTGAAGCTTTCTTT. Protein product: CASSQGEWAGNTEAFF.

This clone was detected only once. CDR3: CASSPSGTSGRALKAKNIQYF. The CDR3 nucleotides are TGTGCCAGCAGTCCCTCAGGGACTAGCGGGAGGGCCCTCAAGGCCAAAAACATTCAGTACTTC. The chain recombines TRBV28 with TRBJ2-4; the match to TRBD2 covers 16 bases. J gave up 1 base and V 5 bases, and 14 bases lay outside the gene matches. The CDR3 loop spans 21 amino acids. Per the germline V gene, CDR1 is MDHEN and CDR2 is SYDVKM.

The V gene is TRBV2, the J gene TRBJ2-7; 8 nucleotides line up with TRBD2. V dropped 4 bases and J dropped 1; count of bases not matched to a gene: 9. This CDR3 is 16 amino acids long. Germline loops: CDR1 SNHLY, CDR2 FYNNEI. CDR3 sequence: CASSADTSGFSYEQYF. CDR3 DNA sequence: TGTGCCAGCAGTGCTGACACTAGCGGCTTTTCCTACGAGCAGTACTTC.

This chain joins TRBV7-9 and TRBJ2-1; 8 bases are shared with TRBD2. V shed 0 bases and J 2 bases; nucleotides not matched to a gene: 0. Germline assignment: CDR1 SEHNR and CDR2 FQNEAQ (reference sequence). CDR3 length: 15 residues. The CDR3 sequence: CASSLASGAYNEQFF. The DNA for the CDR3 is TGTGCCAGCAGCTTAGCTAGCGGGGCCTACAATGAGCAGTTCTTC.

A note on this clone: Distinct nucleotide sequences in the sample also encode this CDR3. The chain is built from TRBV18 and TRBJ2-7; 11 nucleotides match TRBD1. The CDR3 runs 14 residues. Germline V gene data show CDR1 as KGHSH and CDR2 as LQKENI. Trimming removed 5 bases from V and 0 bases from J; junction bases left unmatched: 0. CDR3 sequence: CASSGTGGSYEQYF. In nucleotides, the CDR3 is TGTGCCAGCTCAGGGACAGGGGGCTCCTACGAGCAGTACTTC.

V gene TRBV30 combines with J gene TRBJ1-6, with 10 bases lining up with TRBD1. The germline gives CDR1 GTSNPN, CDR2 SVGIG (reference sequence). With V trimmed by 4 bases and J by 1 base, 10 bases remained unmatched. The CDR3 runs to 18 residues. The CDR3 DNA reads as TGTGCCTGGACAAATCAAAGGACAGGGGGTTCCTATAATTCACCCCTCCACTTT. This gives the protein CAWTNQRTGGSYNSPLHF.